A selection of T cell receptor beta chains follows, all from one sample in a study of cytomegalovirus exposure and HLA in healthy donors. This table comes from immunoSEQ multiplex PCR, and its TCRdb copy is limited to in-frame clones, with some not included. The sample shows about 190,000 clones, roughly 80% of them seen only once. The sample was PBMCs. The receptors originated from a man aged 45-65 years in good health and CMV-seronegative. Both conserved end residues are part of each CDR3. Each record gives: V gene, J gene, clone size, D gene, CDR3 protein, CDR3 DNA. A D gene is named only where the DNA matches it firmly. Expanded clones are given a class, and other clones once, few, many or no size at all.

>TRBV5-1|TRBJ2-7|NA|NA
CASSLDGDYEQYF
TGCGCCAGCAGCTTGGACGGGGACTACGAGCAGTACTTC
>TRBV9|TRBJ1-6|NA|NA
CASSVRGENSPLHF
TGTGCCAGCAGCGTCCGGGGGGAAAATTCACCCCTCCACTTT
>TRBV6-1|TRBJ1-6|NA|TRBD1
CASSGQGWASYNSPLHF
TGTGCCAGCAGTGGACAGGGGTGGGCCTCCTATAATTCACCCCTCCACTTT
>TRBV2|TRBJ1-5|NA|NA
CASRRINQPQHF
TGTGCCAGCAGGCGAATAAATCAGCCCCAGCATTTT
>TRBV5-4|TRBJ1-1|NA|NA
CASSQDFHTEAFF
TGTGCCAGCAGCCAGGACTTTCACACTGAAGCTTTCTTT
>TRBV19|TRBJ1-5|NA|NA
CASRKRGLYVQPQHF
TGTGCCAGTAGGAAAAGGGGACTTTATGTACAGCCCCAGCATTTT
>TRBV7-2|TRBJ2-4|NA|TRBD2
CASSKRLAAHHYF
TGTGCCAGCAGCAAAAGACTAGCGGCCCACCATTACTTC
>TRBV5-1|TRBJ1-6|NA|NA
CASRFQASGNSPLHF
TGCGCCAGCAGGTTCCAGGCCTCGGGGAATTCACCCCTCCACTTT
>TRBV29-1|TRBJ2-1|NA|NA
CSVARGNNEQFF
TGCAGCGTTGCCCGGGGGAACAATGAGCAGTTCTTC
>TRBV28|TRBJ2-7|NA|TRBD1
CASIRTGLYEQYF
TGTGCCAGCATAAGGACAGGCCTCTACGAGCAGTACTTC
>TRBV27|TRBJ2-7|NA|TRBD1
CASRGGTAYEQYF
TGTGCCAGCAGGGGTGGGACAGCCTACGAGCAGTACTTC
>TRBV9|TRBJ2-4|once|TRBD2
CASSGTSGGLDIQYF
TGTGCCAGCAGCGGGACTAGCGGGGGCCTTGACATTCAGTACTTC
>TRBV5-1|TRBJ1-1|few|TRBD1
CASSPTDRGSGEAFF
TGCGCCAGCAGCCCAACCGACAGGGGGAGTGGTGAAGCTTTCTTT